These 14 T cell receptor beta chains were sequenced from one sample in a study of shared clonotypes between healthy human individuals. Profiled with immunoSEQ multiplex PCR; TCRdb holds only in-frame clones, not every one. This table has more than 2,000,000 clones, more than 80% appearing once. Sequencing was carried out using naive CD4+ T cells sorted from blood. Sample subset: CD45RA+ positively selected. These receptors originate from a man between 18 and 29 years old in good health.

The genes are TRBV18 and TRBJ1-6; the D gene is possibly TRBD1 (6 bases). Trimming took off 2 bases at V and 6 bases at J, with 14 bases between the two ends. CDR1 KGHSH and CDR2 LQKENI come from the germline V gene. The CDR3 totals 16 residues. The CDR3 DNA reads TGTGCCAGCTCACCATCCCCGGGGGGCCCTAATTCACCCCTCCACTTT. Residues: CASSPSPGGPNSPLHF.

The rearrangement links TRBV28 to TRBJ2-3, with TRBD1 identical over 7 bases. This CDR3 comprises 13 residues. Trimming removed 9 bases from V and 1 base from J; junction bases left unmatched: 4. CDR1 and CDR2 (germline): MDHEN, SYDVKM. CDR3 nucleotide sequence: TGTGCCAGTGACAGGGCCGGCACAGATACGCAGTATTTT. As protein: CASDRAGTDTQYF.

V is TRBV7-9 and J is TRBJ1-5; 8 bases match TRBD1. Germline V gives CDR1 SEHNR, CDR2 FQNEAQ (reference sequence). J lost 2 bases, V lost 2 bases, and 2 bases had no gene match. The CDR3 is 15 amino acids. The chain's CDR3 is CASSLQGAGNQPQHF. Here the CDR3 DNA reads TGTGCCAGCAGCTTACAGGGGGCGGGCAATCAGCCCCAGCATTTT.

The chain carries TRBV28 and TRBJ2-7, with TRBD1 matching over 8 bases. Trimming took 4 bases from V and 5 from J; bases not matched to a gene: 10. Germline assignment: CDR1 MDHEN and CDR2 SYDVKM. The CDR3 spans 15 residues. Written as DNA, the CDR3 is TGTGCCAGCAGTTATCAGGGGGCTAGGATCCACGAGCAGTACTTC. Translation gives CASSYQGARIHEQYF.

This clone was observed once. The sample contains more than one DNA sequence encoding this CDR3. The chain uses TRBV5-4 and TRBJ2-5; 14 bases agree with TRBD2. The CDR3 has 15 residues. Unmatched junction bases numbered 2, after V lost 3 bases and J lost 4 bases. CDR1 is SGHNT and CDR2 is YYREEE in the germline V gene (reference sequence). CDR3 coding DNA: TGTGCCAGCAGCTCCGGACTAGCGGGAGGAGAGACCCAGTACTTC. It encodes CASSSGLAGGETQYF.

This clone was recorded only once. The rearrangement joins TRBV5-5 to TRBJ1-1, with a tentative D call TRBD1 (5 bases). The germline gives CDR1 SGHKS, CDR2 YYEKEE (reference sequence). The CDR3 has 19 amino acids. Trimming cost V 0 bases and J 4 bases, with 25 bases left between them. CDR3 protein: CASSLAVVPAQLGATEAFF. CDR3 nucleotide sequence: TGTGCCAGCAGCTTGGCCGTGGTGCCAGCCCAACTAGGGGCCACTGAAGCTTTCTTT.

About this clone itself: Additional DNA sequences in this sample encode the identical CDR3. V usage is TRBV9 and J usage is TRBJ2-5, with D possibly being TRBD2 (7 bases). Trimming cost V 1 base and J 4 bases, with 14 bases left between them. Germline V lookup: CDR1 SGDLS, CDR2 YYNGEE. The CDR3 runs to 15 residues. The CDR3: CASSVSGGAGETQYF. CDR3 sequence (DNA): TGTGCCAGCAGCGTAAGTGGGGGGGCCGGAGAGACCCAGTACTTC.

The chain joins TRBV7-9 to TRBJ1-2; 9 nucleotides match TRBD1. CDR1 and CDR2 (germline): SEHNR, FQNEAQ (reference sequence). Unmatched junction bases numbered 8, after V lost 5 bases and J lost 7 bases. The CDR3 runs to 14 residues. The CDR3 is CASSKSGTGRGYTF. The CDR3 DNA is TGTGCCAGCAGCAAAAGTGGGACAGGGCGTGGCTACACCTTC.

On this clone: The sample has other DNA sequences that encode this CDR3 too. This chain links TRBV7-2 with TRBJ2-1, with TRBD2 matching over 10 bases. The V gene's germline CDR1 is SGHTA and CDR2 FQGNSA. V was pared by 3 bases and J by 4 bases, with 3 bases of the junction left unmatched. The CDR3 covers 15 residues. CDR3 amino acids: CASSLRTSGYNEQFF. CDR3 DNA: TGTGCCAGCAGCTTGAGGACTAGCGGATACAATGAGCAGTTCTTC.

This clone was observed once. The DNA is omitted, as the CDR3 cannot be located on it reliably, and the CDR3 follows TCRdb's listing. The V gene is TRBV5-1, the J gene TRBJ1-6. 13 amino acids form the CDR3, both terminal residues included. Germline values: CDR1 SGHRS, CDR2 YFSETQ. CDR3: CASSYTFGSPLHF.

The chain combines TRBV5-4 with TRBJ2-5; the match to TRBD2 covers 8 bases. This CDR3 spans 16 amino acids. The trim removed 2 bases at V and 3 bases at J, leaving 9 bases unmatched. Germline CDR1 reads SGHNT; CDR2 reads YYREEE (reference sequence). The CDR3 protein is CASSLPGLGSEETQYF. DNA for the CDR3: TGTGCCAGCAGCTTACCGGGACTAGGGAGCGAAGAGACCCAGTACTTC.

This chain uses TRBV27 with TRBJ2-3; D is possibly TRBD1 (7 bases). V shed 4 bases and J shed 4 bases, with 9 bases lying between them. The CDR3 contains 13 residues. Germline values: CDR1 MNHEY, CDR2 SMNVEV (reference sequence). Here the CDR3 DNA reads TGTGCCAGCAGTTCCAGGGGGGCAGATACGCAGTATTTT. Encoded protein: CASSSRGADTQYF.

The chain couples TRBV5-6 to TRBJ2-7; 9 bases align to TRBD1. The CDR3 runs 14 residues. The germline V gene encodes CDR1 SGHDT and CDR2 YYEEEE. The J segment lost 6 bases and the V segment lost 2 bases, leaving 6 bases of the junction unmatched. The CDR3 reads CASSFRDRASEQYF. The CDR3 nucleotides read TGTGCCAGCAGCTTTAGGGACAGGGCCTCCGAGCAGTACTTC.

The chain combines TRBV2 with TRBJ2-7, with D perhaps matching TRBD2 (6 bases). From germline, CDR1 is SNHLY and CDR2 FYNNEI. V was trimmed by 10 bases and J by 0 bases, leaving 10 bases between them. The CDR3 consists of 12 residues. As DNA, the CDR3 is TGTGCCACCGCGGGACCCTCCTACGAGCAGTACTTC. It specifies CATAGPSYEQYF. The variable domain in full, completed from reference TRBV2 and TRBJ2-7, reads EPEVTQTPSHQVTQMGQEVILRCVPISNHLYFYWYRQILGQKVEFLVSFYNNEISEKSEIFDDQFSVERPDGSNFTLKIRSTKLEDSAMYFCATAGPSYEQYFGPGTRLTVT.